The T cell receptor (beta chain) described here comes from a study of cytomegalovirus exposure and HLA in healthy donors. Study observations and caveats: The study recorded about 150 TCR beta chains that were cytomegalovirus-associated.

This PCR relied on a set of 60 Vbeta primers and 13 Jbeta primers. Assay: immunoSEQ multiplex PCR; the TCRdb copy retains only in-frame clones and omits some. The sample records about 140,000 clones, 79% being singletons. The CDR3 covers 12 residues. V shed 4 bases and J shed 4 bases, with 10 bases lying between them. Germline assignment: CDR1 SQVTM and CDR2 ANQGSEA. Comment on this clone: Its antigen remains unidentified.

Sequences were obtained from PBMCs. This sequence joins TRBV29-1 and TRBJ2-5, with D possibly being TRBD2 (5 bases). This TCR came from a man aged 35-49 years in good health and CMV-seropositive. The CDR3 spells CSVGGEGETQYF. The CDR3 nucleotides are TGCAGCGTTGGAGGAGAGGGAGAGACCCAGTACTTC.